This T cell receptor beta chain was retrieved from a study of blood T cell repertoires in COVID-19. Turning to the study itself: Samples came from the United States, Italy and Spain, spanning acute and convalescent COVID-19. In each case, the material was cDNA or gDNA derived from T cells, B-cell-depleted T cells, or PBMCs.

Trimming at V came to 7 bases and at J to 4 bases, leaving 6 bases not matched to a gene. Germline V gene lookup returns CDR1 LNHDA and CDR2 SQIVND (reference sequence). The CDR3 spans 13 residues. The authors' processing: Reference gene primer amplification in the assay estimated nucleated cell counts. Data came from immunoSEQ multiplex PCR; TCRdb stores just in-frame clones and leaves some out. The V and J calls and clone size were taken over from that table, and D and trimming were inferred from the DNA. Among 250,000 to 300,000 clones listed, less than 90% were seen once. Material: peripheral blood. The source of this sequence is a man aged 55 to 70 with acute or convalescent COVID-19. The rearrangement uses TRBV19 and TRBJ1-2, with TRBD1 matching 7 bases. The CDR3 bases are TGTGCCAGTAACCCGGGACAGCGCTATGGCTACACCTTC. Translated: CASNPGQRYGYTF.